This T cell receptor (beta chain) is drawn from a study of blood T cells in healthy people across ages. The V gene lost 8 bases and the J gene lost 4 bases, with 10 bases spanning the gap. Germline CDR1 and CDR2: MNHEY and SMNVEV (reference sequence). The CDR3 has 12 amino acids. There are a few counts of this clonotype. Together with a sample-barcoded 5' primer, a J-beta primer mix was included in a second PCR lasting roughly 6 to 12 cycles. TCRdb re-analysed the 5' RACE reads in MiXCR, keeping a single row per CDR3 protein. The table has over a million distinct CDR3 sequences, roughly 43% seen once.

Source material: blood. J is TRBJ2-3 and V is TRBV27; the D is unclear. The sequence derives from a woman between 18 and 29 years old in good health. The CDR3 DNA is TGTGCCAGCGGAAGACGGTCAGATACGCAGTATTTT. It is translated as CASGRRSDTQYF.